The clone carrying this T cell receptor (beta chain) has more than one count but fewer than ten. What it recognizes is unknown. This sample stems from a study of vaccination and CD4 T cells after COVID-19. Study background: Overlapping spike peptides of SARS-CoV-2, HCoV-NL63, HCoV-OC43 and HCoV-229E stimulated the cells. Points from the study as a whole: The study found that a median 86.3% of reactive clones in convalescent patients appeared only post-vaccination.

The ends were cut back, 0 bases at V and 5 bases at J, with 7 bases in the middle. This CDR3 contains 13 residues. In germline, CDR1 is SNHLY, CDR2 FYNNEI. The Oncomine TCR Beta short-read assay sequenced DNA from cultured CD4+ T cells. TCRdb re-analysed the PCR reads in MiXCR, keeping a single row per CDR3 protein. The sample holds approximately 13,000 distinct CDR3 sequences, approximately 49% seen once. The treatment is: roughly ten-day PBMC culture with coronavirus spike peptide pools or control peptides (ViraFEST assay). Following expansion of antigen-specific T cells with peptide pools, ViraFEST then sequenced TCRs.

The receptor comes from a human donor who had recovered from COVID-19. The chain couples TRBV2 to TRBJ1-2; D ambiguous. Material: CD4+ T cells from blood, cultured in vitro, obtained before SARS-CoV-2 vaccination. CDR3 loop: CASSEAGTYGYTF. The CDR3 DNA is TGTGCCAGCAGTGAAGCGGGCACTTATGGCTACACCTTC. Variable domain in full (rest from reference TRBV2 and TRBJ1-2): EPEVTQTPSHQVTQMGQEVILRCVPISNHLYFYWYRQILGQKVEFLVSFYNNEISEKSEIFDDQFSVERPDGSNFTLKIRSTKLEDSAMYFCASSEAGTYGYTFGSGTRLTVV.